The clone carrying this T cell receptor beta chain was seen a single time. The target antigen is unknown. The data are from a study of OX40 agonist ivuxolimab in advanced cancers. Findings and limits, study-wide: Among the least clonally expanded were partial responders at 0.1-3.0 mg/kg. Antigen specificity was not determined for the expanded peripheral T cells. The average count of expanded clones was higher among CD8+ T cells than among CD4+.

Germline V CDR1 and CDR2: SGHRS, YFSETQ. The CDR3 is 15 amino acids. Trimming removed 1 base at V and 6 bases at J, with 13 bases between. TCRdb keeps only in-frame clones here, not all; method: immunoSEQ multiplex PCR. The sample has about 98,000 clones; approximately 91% are singletons. This chain links TRBV5-1 with TRBJ2-2; D possibly corresponds to TRBD1 (5 bases). Source: CD4+ or CD8+ T cells sorted from blood, taken in a trial of the OX40 agonist ivuxolimab. This TCR came from an adult with an advanced solid tumor such as melanoma, head and neck, liver or kidney cancer. The CDR3 nucleotides are TGCGCCAGCAGCTTGAACCCAGGGATCTCCGGGGAGCTGTTTTTT. Its translation is CASSLNPGISGELFF.